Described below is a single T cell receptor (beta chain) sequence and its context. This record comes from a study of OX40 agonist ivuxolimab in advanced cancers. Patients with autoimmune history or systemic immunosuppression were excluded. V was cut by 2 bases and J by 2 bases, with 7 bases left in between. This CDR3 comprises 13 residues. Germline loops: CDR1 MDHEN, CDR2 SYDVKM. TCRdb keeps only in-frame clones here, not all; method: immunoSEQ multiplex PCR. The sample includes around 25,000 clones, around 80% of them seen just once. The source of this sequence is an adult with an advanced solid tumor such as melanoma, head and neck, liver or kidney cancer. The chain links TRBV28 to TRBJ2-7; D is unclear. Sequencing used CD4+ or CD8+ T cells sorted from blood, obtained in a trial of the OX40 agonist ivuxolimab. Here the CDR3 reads CASSLTSPYEQYF. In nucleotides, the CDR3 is TGTGCCAGCAGTTTAACCAGTCCCTACGAGCAGTACTTC. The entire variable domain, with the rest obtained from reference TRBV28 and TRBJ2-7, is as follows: DVKVTQSSRYLVKRTGEKVFLECVQDMDHENMFWYRQDPGLGLRLIYFSYDVKMKEKGDIPEGYSVSREKKERFSLILESASTNQTSMYLCASSLTSPYEQYFGPGTRLTVT.